The source of this T cell receptor (beta chain) is a study of Tregs in tolerant kidney transplant recipients. Overall study findings and caveats: Some patients' samples used different primers over time, so nucleotide sequences weren't comparable.

About this clone itself: Its cognate antigen is unknown.

This table comes from immunoSEQ multiplex PCR, and its TCRdb copy is limited to in-frame clones, with some not included. The top ten hold roughly 0.6% of the sample, which has more than 60,000 clones, under 98% seen once. This CDR3 spans 14 amino acids. The germline V and J ends were trimmed by 6 bases and 2 bases, with 11 bases remaining between them. Germline assignment: CDR1 LGHNT and CDR2 FRNRAP. The V and J genes are TRBV12-5 and TRBJ2-1; D perhaps matches TRBD1 (5 bases). The source of this sequence is a human donor who received a combined kidney and bone marrow transplant. The sample consisted of CD4+ T cells from blood, taken before the transplant. In DNA form, the CDR3 reads TGTGCTAGTGGGTTAGGGGCCACCTACAATGAGCAGTTCTTC. Protein sequence: CASGLGATYNEQFF.